This T cell receptor beta chain was identified during a study of human T cells and chemical hapten exposure. TCRdb processed the RACE reads anew with MiXCR; each CDR3 protein has one entry. In the table there are 39,000 or so distinct CDR3 sequences, 4% of which are singletons. Stated time point: patch test 1, 2 weeks after DPC sensitization. The sample's treatment: therapeutic diphenylcyclopropenone sensitization with weekly scalp DPC. RNA extraction used unfractionated whole blood as the source of total RNA. This clonotype is labeled medium-sized. J lost 1 base, V lost 1 base, and 4 bases had no gene match. Germline-derived CDR1 and CDR2 are SGHTA and FQGNSA. CDR3 length: 16 amino acids.

The TCR sequence derives from a man between 45 and 60 years old with alopecia areata. Some clones in this sample may be carry-over from other donors' samples. The chain has TRBV7-2 and TRBJ2-1, with 7 bases that match TRBD2. The sample consisted of whole blood, taken in connection with sensitization to the hapten diphenylcyclopropenone (DPC). CDR3 loop: CASSLEGRGSYNEQFF. In DNA form, the CDR3 reads TGTGCCAGCAGCTTAGAAGGGAGGGGTTCCTACAATGAGCAGTTCTTC.